This T cell receptor (beta chain) was observed in a study of metastatic and nonmetastatic thyroid tumors. The table lists this clone with a few counts. The sample carries other DNA sequences with the same CDR3. V lost 7 bases and J 1 base, leaving 11 bases between the germline ends. The CDR3 is 15 residues long. Germline loops: CDR1 MNHNS, CDR2 SASEGT. No treatment of any kind had been given to any patient before thyroid surgery. TCRdb reprocessed the PCR reads via MiXCR. Of around 21,000 clones detected, more than 20% appear once; the ten largest clones hold 71%. The sample consisted of blood. This chain uses TRBV6-1 with TRBJ2-6; D might be TRBD2 (6 bases). This TCR was recovered from a male donor with papillary thyroid cancer or a benign thyroid nodule (not recorded which). Some clones in this sample may be carry-over from other donors' samples. CDR3 protein: CASTEGTSGANVLTF. DNA for the CDR3: TGTGCCAGCACGGAGGGAACATCTGGGGCCAACGTCCTGACTTTC.